The clone carrying this TCR beta chain was seen at least ten times. Its antigen is unidentified. This sample stems from a study of T cells after posttransplantation cyclophosphamide. Study-level results: Later blood repertoires were often dominated by clones from the donor CD8+ memory compartment.

The repertoire was sequenced with immunoSEQ multiplex PCR; TCRdb's copy has only in-frame clones and lacks some. The sample was found to contain 38,000 or so clones, and every one recurs. The sequenced material came from PBMCs. The receptor comes from a man aged 50 to 59 in good health, CMV-negative, and a related stem cell transplant donor.

CDR3 coding DNA: TGTGCCAGCAGTTACTCCCATCAAGAAAAACTGTTTTTT. Encoded protein: CASSYSHQEKLFF. The chain employs TRBV6-5 and TRBJ1-4; no clear D gene. V was cut by 0 bases and J by 8 bases, with 7 bases left in between. CDR1 MNHEY and CDR2 SVGAGI come from the germline V gene. This CDR3 is built from 13 residues.